This T cell receptor beta chain is from a study of PD-1 blockade in classical Hodgkin lymphoma. Overall study context: Each patient was given nivolumab 3 mg/kg through a vein every 2 weeks.

Relapse was seen in all patients after autologous stem cell transplantation, and brentuximab vedotin exposure was variable. On this clone: No antigen is known for it.

Study-level points and caveats: Baseline diversity in complete responders resembled that of newly diagnosed patients.

Germline CDR1 PRHDT, CDR2 FYEKMQ (reference sequence). The V and J ends lost 3 bases and 3 bases respectively, with 11 bases between them. This CDR3 spans 14 amino acids. Produced via immunoSEQ multiplex PCR; TCRdb's table is partial and in-frame only. The profile shows about 40,000 clones, about 90% of them singletons. The chain has TRBV13 and TRBJ1-2; D is uncertain. Sequenced here: peripheral blood mononuclear cells (PBMCs), sampled at baseline. The clonotype comes from a human donor with classical Hodgkin lymphoma. The CDR3 nucleotides read TGTGCCAGCAGCTTTGGGTTGGCGGACTATGGCTACACCTTC. Amino acids: CASSFGLADYGYTF.